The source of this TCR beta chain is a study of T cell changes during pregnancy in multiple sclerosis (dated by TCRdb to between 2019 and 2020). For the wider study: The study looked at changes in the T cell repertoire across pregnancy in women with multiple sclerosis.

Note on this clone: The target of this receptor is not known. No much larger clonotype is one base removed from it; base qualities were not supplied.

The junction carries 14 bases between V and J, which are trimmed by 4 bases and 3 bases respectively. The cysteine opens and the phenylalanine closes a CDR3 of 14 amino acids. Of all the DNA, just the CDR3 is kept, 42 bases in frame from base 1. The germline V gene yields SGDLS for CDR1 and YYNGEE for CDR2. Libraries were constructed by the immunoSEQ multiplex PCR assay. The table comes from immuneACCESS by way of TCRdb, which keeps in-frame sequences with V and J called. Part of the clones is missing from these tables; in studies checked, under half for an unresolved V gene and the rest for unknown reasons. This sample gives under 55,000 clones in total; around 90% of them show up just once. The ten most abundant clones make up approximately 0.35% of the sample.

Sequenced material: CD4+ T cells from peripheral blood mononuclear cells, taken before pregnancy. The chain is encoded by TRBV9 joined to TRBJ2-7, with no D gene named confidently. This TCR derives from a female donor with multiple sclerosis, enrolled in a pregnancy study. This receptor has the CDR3 CASSIGAFGYEQYF. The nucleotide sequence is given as TGTGCCAGCAGCATAGGAGCCTTTGGCTACGAGCAGTACTTC.